A selection of T cell receptor beta chains follows, all from one sample in a study of cytomegalovirus exposure and HLA in healthy donors. Generated by immunoSEQ multiplex PCR, the TCRdb table keeps only in-frame clones and is missing some. The sample shows 190,000 or so clones, 75% to 90% of them seen only once. The sample comprised PBMCs. The receptors here all came from a man aged 45-65 years in good health and CMV-seronegative. CDR3s include the opening cysteine and the closing phenylalanine or tryptophan. The D gene is left open where the match is weak. Clone size, where shown, is once, few, many, or a class for clones that have expanded.

V	D	J	size	DNA	CDR3
TRBV28	NA	TRBJ1-5	NA	TGTGCCAGCAGTTTGGGCAGGGTTTATCAGCCCCAGCATTTT	CASSLGRVYQPQHF
TRBV7-8	TRBD1	TRBJ2-7	NA	TGTGCCAGCAGCTCGGGATGGACAGGTCCTTACGAGCAGTACTTC	CASSSGWTGPYEQYF
TRBV7-2	NA	TRBJ2-1	NA	TGTGCCAGCAGTCGGCTAGCCCTAAATAACAATGAGCAGTTCTTC	CASSRLALNNNEQFF
TRBV5-1	TRBD1	TRBJ2-5	NA	TGCGCCAGCAGCCTGGGACAGGGGGGTCAAGGGACCCAGTACTTC	CASSLGQGGQGTQYF
TRBV18	TRBD2	TRBJ2-7	few	TGTGCCAGCTCACCAAGTTCTAGCGGGAGGGCCCAGGAGCAGTACTTC	CASSPSSSGRAQEQYF
TRBV19	TRBD1	TRBJ1-1	NA	TGTGCCAGCATGGACAGGGAGAGTGAAGCTTTCTTT	CASMDRESEAFF
TRBV7-9	NA	TRBJ1-4	NA	TGTTCCAGCACCCCCTTTCGGTTTAGCTCCACGAATGAAAAACTGTTTTTT	CSSTPFRFSSTNEKLFF
TRBV28	TRBD1	TRBJ1-6	once	TGTGCCAGCAGTTTCCGGGACAGGCGAAATTCACCCCTCCACTTT	CASSFRDRRNSPLHF
TRBV5-5	TRBD1	TRBJ1-1	NA	TGTGCCAGCAGCTTGGGAGGGGGCAGGTACACTGAAGCTTTCTTT	CASSLGGGRYTEAFF
TRBV14	TRBD1	TRBJ2-2	NA	TGTGCCAGCAGCCAAGGAGGGACAGGGAACACCGGGGAGCTGTTTTTT	CASSQGGTGNTGELFF
TRBV14	NA	TRBJ2-3	NA	TGTGCCAGCAGCCAAGCACTGCCCACAGATACGCAGTATTTT	CASSQALPTDTQYF
TRBV9	TRBD1	TRBJ1-4	NA	TGTGCCAGCAGCGTCGGGGGACAGGCGTTTGAAAAACTGTTTTTT	CASSVGGQAFEKLFF
TRBV9	TRBD2	TRBJ2-7	once	TGTGCCAGCAGCCTGGGGACTAGCTCCGAGCAGTACTTC	CASSLGTSSEQYF
TRBV14	NA	TRBJ2-7	NA	TGTGCCAGCAGCCGGTTGACAGAGCAGTACTTC	CASSRLTEQYF
TRBV4-1	TRBD2	TRBJ2-3	NA	TGCGCCAGCAGCCAAGTAGCGGGGGATACAGATACGCAGTATTTT	CASSQVAGDTDTQYF
TRBV28	NA	TRBJ1-4	NA	TGTGCCAGCAGTTCCGGGGGGGCGACTAATGAAAAACTGTTTTTT	CASSSGGATNEKLFF
TRBV21-1	NA	TRBJ2-7	NA	TGTGCCAGCAGCAAAGCCGATCCTAGCGGGTGCTCCTACGAGCAGTACTTC	CASSKADPSGCSYEQYF
TRBV27	NA	TRBJ2-1	NA	TGTGCCAGCAGTTCTATCTTACCGGGAGTAGAGCAGTTCTTC	CASSSILPGVEQFF
TRBV2	NA	TRBJ2-3	NA	TGTGCCAGCAGTGAAGCAGGCGGGAAAACAGATACGCAGTATTTT	CASSEAGGKTDTQYF
TRBV4-3	NA	TRBJ1-6	NA	TGCGCCAGCAGCCAAGCCCCTACTCTTAATTCACCCCTCCACTTT	CASSQAPTLNSPLHF
TRBV19	TRBD1	TRBJ1-2	NA	TGTGCCAGTAGTCCAGGGACAGGGATAGCCTATGGCTACACCTTC	CASSPGTGIAYGYTF
TRBV10-3	NA	TRBJ2-5	NA	TGTGCCATCAGTGATCACGGGGGAGAGACCCAGTACTTC	CAISDHGGETQYF
TRBV10-3	TRBD1	TRBJ2-3	NA	TGTGCCATCAGTGAGGGGACAGGGGACACAGATACGCAGTATTTT	CAISEGTGDTDTQYF
TRBV14	NA	TRBJ1-1	NA	TGTGCCAGCAGCCAACTAACAGGGATAAACACTGAAGCTTTCTTT	CASSQLTGINTEAFF
TRBV28	NA	TRBJ1-2	NA	TGTGCCAGCCGTGGGCCAGGGAGGGACTACACCTTC	CASRGPGRDYTF
TRBV7-2	NA	TRBJ2-2	once	TGTGCCAGCAGCTTAGAGGCCAGGGGAATGACCGGGGAGCTGTTTTTT	CASSLEARGMTGELFF
TRBV10-3	TRBD1	TRBJ1-1	NA	TGTGCCATCAGGAATACAGGGGTTGAAGCTTTCTTT	CAIRNTGVEAFF
TRBV7-2	TRBD1	TRBJ1-6	NA	TGTGCCAGCAGCCGATCACCTCCGGGACAGGGGTTGTATAATTCACCCCTCCACTTT	CASSRSPPGQGLYNSPLHF
TRBV27	TRBD1	TRBJ2-7	NA	TGTGCCAGCAGGACAGGGAACGAGCAGTACTTC	CASRTGNEQYF
TRBV4-1	TRBD1	TRBJ2-5	NA	TGCGCCAGCAGCCAAGAAGAGGGGGCCTGGGAGACCCAGTACTTC	CASSQEEGAWETQYF
TRBV7-6	NA	TRBJ1-5	few	TGTGCCAGCAGCCCGGGGAGCAATCAGCCCCAGCATTTT	CASSPGSNQPQHF